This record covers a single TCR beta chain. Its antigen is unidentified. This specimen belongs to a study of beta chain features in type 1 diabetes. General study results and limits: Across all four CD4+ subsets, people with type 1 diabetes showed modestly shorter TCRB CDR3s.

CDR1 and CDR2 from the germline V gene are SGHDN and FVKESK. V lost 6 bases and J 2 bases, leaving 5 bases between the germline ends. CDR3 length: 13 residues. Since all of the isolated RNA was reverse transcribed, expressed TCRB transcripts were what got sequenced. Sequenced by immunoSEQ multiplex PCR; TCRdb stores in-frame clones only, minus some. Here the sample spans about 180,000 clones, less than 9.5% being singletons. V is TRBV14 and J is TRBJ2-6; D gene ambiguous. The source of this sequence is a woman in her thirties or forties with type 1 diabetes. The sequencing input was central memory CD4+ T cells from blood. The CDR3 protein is CASRLAGANVLTF. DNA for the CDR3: TGTGCCAGCAGACTCGCTGGGGCCAACGTCCTGACTTTC.